Listed below are T cell receptor beta chains from one sample, sequenced in a study of metastatic and nonmetastatic thyroid tumors. TCRdb ran MiXCR on the PCR reads. The sample includes around 14,000 clones, 20% to 25% seen only once; the top ten take 8%. The sequenced sample was blood. Source of these receptors: a female donor with papillary thyroid cancer or a benign thyroid nodule (not recorded which). Some clones in this sample may be carry-over from other donors' samples. The CDR3 runs from the conserved cysteine through the conserved F or W. The order of the fields is CDR3 protein, V gene.

CAWRERLAGPKESYEQYF,TRBV30
CASRPRTGYSRYTF,TRBV5-1
CSAPGNNNEQFF,TRBV20-1
CASSEGRGRATDTQYF,TRBV6-1
CSARIPREGLNTGELFF,TRBV20-1
CSARDESGYGYTF,TRBV20-1
CASSESQGGTYEQYF,TRBV2
CASSPSGAGNTIYF,TRBV18
CSASGGAHEQYF,TRBV20-1
CASTYLGGYEQYF,TRBV28
CASRTGLNYGYTF,TRBV2
CSARVGEGYTF,TRBV20-1
CASSESLSPQHF,TRBV6-1
CASSSPSGDRFSYEQYF,TRBV6-1
CASSQGRGPAFF,TRBV4-1
CASILGNGPSYGYTF,TRBV5-1
CASSPGLEAFF,TRBV6-2/TRBV6-3
CASSLSIGSGSPLHF,TRBV7-2